One TCR beta chain is described in this entry. Its antigen is undetermined. This specimen belongs to a study of cytomegalovirus exposure and HLA in healthy donors. Notes on the study in general: The classifier was said to identify cytomegalovirus status with high specificity and sensitivity. Among the CMV-associated chains, a few were confirmed in vitro as specific for CMV antigens.

V trimming: 0 bases; J trimming: 7 bases; junction bases outside the gene matches: 11. The germline CDR1 and CDR2 sequences are GTSNPN and SVGIG (reference sequence). The CDR3 sequence is 16 residues long. The data were produced by immunoSEQ multiplex PCR, yet TCRdb's version contains in-frame clones alone and is incomplete. The sample lists around 300,000 clones, around 86% occurring once. Material: PBMCs. This receptor was obtained from a woman aged 18-30 years in good health and CMV-seronegative. The V and J genes are TRBV30 and TRBJ2-2; 7 bases match TRBD2. For the CDR3, the DNA is TGTGCCTGGAGTGTTTCCCGCGGGAGAATCGGCGGGGAGCTGTTTTTT. Its translation is CAWSVSRGRIGGELFF.